This T cell receptor (beta chain) was documented in a study of cytomegalovirus exposure and HLA in healthy donors. The study, taken as a whole, reports: In a later analysis, an Asian-associated ancestry cluster reportedly showed fewer N-insertions than the approximately 670-donor mean.

PCR involved 60 Vbeta and 13 Jbeta primers. Only in-frame clones appear in the TCRdb table, and some are missing; sequencing was by immunoSEQ multiplex PCR. This table has roughly 130,000 clones, approximately 80% appearing once. J lost 5 bases, V lost 0 bases, and 6 bases had no gene match. The CDR3 extends over 16 amino acids. Germline CDR1 reads SGDLS; CDR2 reads YYNGEE. Comments on this clone: Its target is unknown.

The chain couples TRBV9 to TRBJ2-5; the match to TRBD2 covers 11 bases. Sequenced sample: PBMCs. The TCR originated in a male donor in good health and CMV-seropositive. CDR3 in amino acids: CASSVELAGGTETQYF. The CDR3, as DNA: TGTGCCAGCAGCGTAGAGCTAGCGGGAGGTACGGAGACCCAGTACTTC.